These 12 T cell receptor beta chains were sequenced from one sample in a study of molecular identifiers for immune sequencing clone quantification. TCRdb re-analysed the PCR reads in MiXCR, keeping a single row per CDR3 protein. This table has 250,000 to 400,000 distinct CDR3 sequences, 20% to 25% appearing once. The material sequenced was naive CD8+ T cells from blood, with Jurkat cell RNA spiked in. Subset: FACS-sorted CD8+CD4-CCR7+CD45RA+ naive T cells. Receptors were obtained from a human donor in good health. Some libraries in this study had Jurkat cell RNA spiked in.

The sample holds many counts of this clonotype. The genes are TRBV7-9 and TRBJ2-6; a possible D gene is TRBD1 (5 bases). The CDR3 is 17 residues long. Germline CDR1 SEHNR, CDR2 FQNEAQ (reference sequence). Deletions cut 5 bases from V and 0 bases from J, with 14 bases between. The CDR3 DNA reads as TGTGCCAGCAGCCCACCGACAGCAACCTCTGGGGCCAACGTCCTGACTTTC. Translated: CASSPPTATSGANVLTF. Supplemented by reference TRBV7-9 and TRBJ2-6, the full variable domain reads DTGVSQNPRHKITKRGQNVTFRCDPISEHNRLYWYRQTLGQGPEFLTYFQNEAQLEKSRLLSDRFSAERPKGSFSTLEIQRTEQGDSAMYLCASSPPTATSGANVLTFGAGSRLTVL.

Comment on this clonotype: A junction end diverges from the germline sequence, so it may reflect a read error. The rearrangement joins TRBV6-1 to TRBJ2-3; 7 positions agree with TRBD2. CDR3 size: 17 residues. In germline, CDR1 is MNHNS, CDR2 SASEGT. CDR3 region: CANSEGKGGGSTDTQYF. The CDR3 nucleotides are TGTGCCAACAGTGAAGGCAAGGGCGGGGGTAGCACAGATACGCAGTATTTT.

In this sample, this clonotype turned up a few times. The conserved phenylalanine or tryptophan is not found at the CDR3 terminus, so this likely reflects a read error. The chain recombines TRBV5-5 with TRBJ1-5, with D unclear. Germline lookup yields CDR1 SGHKS and CDR2 YYEKEE (reference sequence). The V end lost 0 bases, the J end lost 4 bases, and 8 bases lay between the germline ends. The length of the CDR3 is 14 residues. The CDR3 DNA reads TGTGCCAGCAGCTTGGAGGGAGGAAATCAGCCCCAGCATTAT. It translates to CASSLEGGNQPQHY.

This chain joins TRBV30 and TRBJ2-1, with a weak D call TRBD2 (5 bases). CDR1 and CDR2 from the germline V gene are GTSNPN and SVGIG (reference sequence). The CDR3 consists of 12 residues. V lost 4 bases, J lost 4 bases, and 8 bases lay in between. CDR3 coding DNA: TGTGCCTGGACCCCGGGGTACAATGAGCAGTTCTTC. Amino acid sequence: CAWTPGYNEQFF.

In the case of this clonotype: A much larger clone differs by one base, so this may be a read error. The CDR3 spells CSVDSRNGQYF. For the CDR3, the DNA is TGCAGCGTTGACAGCAGGAACGGGCAGTACTTC. The rearrangement uses TRBV29-1 and TRBJ2-7; D remains ambiguous. The CDR3 has 11 residues. CDR1 SQVTM and CDR2 ANQGSEA come from the germline V gene. Trimming took off 3 bases at V and 9 bases at J, with 12 bases between the two ends.

V and J are TRBV7-3 and TRBJ1-1; D might be TRBD1 (5 bases). V lost 1 base, J lost 0 bases, and 12 bases lay in between. This CDR3 is 16 amino acids long. Germline values: CDR1 SGHTA, CDR2 FQGTGA. Here the CDR3 reads CASSLSGGGLNTEAFF. In DNA, the CDR3 is TGTGCCAGCAGCTTAAGTGGGGGGGGACTGAACACTGAAGCTTTCTTT.

Details on this clonotype: A read error may be the cause here, since a much bigger clone is one base away. CDR3: CAARTEYEQYF. Here the CDR3 DNA reads TGTGCCGCCCGGACAGAGTACGAGCAGTACTTC. The chain carries TRBV6-6 and TRBJ2-7, with D tentatively TRBD1 (6 bases). Germline V gene lookup returns CDR1 MNHNY and CDR2 SVGAGI (reference sequence). V was cut by 11 bases and J by 4 bases, with 12 bases left in between. This CDR3 region has 11 residues.

A remark on this clonotype: Given a much more abundant clone one base away, this may be a read error. The genes are TRBV6-5 and TRBJ2-3; TRBD1 matches at 7 bases. The J call is in doubt because the DNA end fits TRBJ1-5 better. Germline CDR1 MNHEY, CDR2 SVGAGI. There are 15 residues in the CDR3. This CDR3 reads CASSYLSGGTDTQHF. CDR3 nucleotide sequence: TGTGCCAGCAGTTACCTGTCAGGGGGAACAGATACGCAGCATTTT.

V and J are TRBV10-1 and TRBJ2-5; 8 bases line up with TRBD1. The germline V gene encodes CDR1 WNHNN and CDR2 SYGVQD (reference sequence). The J segment lost 2 bases and the V segment lost 6 bases, leaving 5 bases of the junction unmatched. The CDR3 runs to 14 residues. This CDR3 is CASSRRTGQETQYF. The CDR3, as DNA: TGCGCCAGCAGCCGACGGACAGGGCAAGAGACCCAGTACTTC.

CDR3 DNA: TGTGCCAGCAGACCTGGTAGTAATGAGCAGTTCTTC. This sequence encodes CASRPGSNEQFF. The chain carries TRBV4-2 and TRBJ2-1; D not resolved. Trimming stripped 6 bases from V and 7 bases from J, with 10 bases between. Germline loops: CDR1 LGHNA, CDR2 YNFKEQ. This CDR3 spans 12 amino acids.

In this sample, this clonotype turned up many times. V gene TRBV4-1 combines with J gene TRBJ2-3; 8 positions match TRBD1. Losses at the gene ends were 2 bases for V and 1 base for J; bases not matched to a gene: 8. The CDR3 runs to 17 residues. The germline V gene has CDR1 MGHRA and CDR2 YSYEKL. CDR3 bases: TGCGCCAGCAGCCAACTTCAGGGGGCAGGTGGCACAGATACGCAGTATTTT. Translated, it gives CASSQLQGAGGTDTQYF.

There are many counts of this clonotype. The rearrangement uses TRBV14 and TRBJ2-2; D is possibly TRBD1 or TRBD2 (5 bases each). The CDR3 extends over 13 amino acids. The V and J ends lost 4 bases and 6 bases respectively, with 9 bases between them. Germline CDR1 is SGHDN and CDR2 is FVKESK. CDR3 region: CASSPVGAGELFF. The CDR3 nucleotides are TGTGCCAGCAGCCCCGTGGGGGCCGGGGAGCTGTTTTTT.